This TCR beta chain was captured by sequencing in a study of CD8 T cells in Susac syndrome. The CDR3 is 14 residues long. V shed 5 bases, J shed 7 bases, and the junction held 5 bases outside the gene matches. In germline, CDR1 is SGHTA, CDR2 FQGNSA. An amount of RNA that ranged from roughly 0.45 to 1 ug was reverse transcribed with random hexamers. Amplification of TCR beta CDR3 was carried out by immunoSEQ multiplex PCR, which covered 54 Vbeta and 13 Jbeta segments. Using its own MiXCR run on the immunoSEQ multiplex PCR reads, TCRdb lists one record per CDR3 protein. The data show 200,000 or so distinct CDR3 sequences, with around 95% seen just once and around 0.09% held by the top ten.

Input material: CD4+ T cells from PBMCs. The chain links TRBV7-2 to TRBJ1-2; 12 bases fit TRBD1. This clonotype was sampled from a human donor with multiple sclerosis. The CDR3 coding sequence is TGTGCCAGCAGCCCGGGACAGGGGGCGGGTGGCTACACCTTC. This encodes CASSPGQGAGGYTF.